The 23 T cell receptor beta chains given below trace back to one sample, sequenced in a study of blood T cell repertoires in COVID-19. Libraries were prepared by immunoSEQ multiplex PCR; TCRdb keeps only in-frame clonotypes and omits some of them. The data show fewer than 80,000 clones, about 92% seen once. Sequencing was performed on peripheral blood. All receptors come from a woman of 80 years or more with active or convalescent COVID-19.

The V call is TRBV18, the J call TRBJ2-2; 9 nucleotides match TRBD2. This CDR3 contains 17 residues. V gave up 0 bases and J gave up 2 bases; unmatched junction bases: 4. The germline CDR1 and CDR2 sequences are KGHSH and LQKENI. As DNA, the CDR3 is TGTGCCAGCTCACCACCTAGCGGGGGCCTAAACACCGGGGAGCTGTTTTTT. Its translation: CASSPPSGGLNTGELFF. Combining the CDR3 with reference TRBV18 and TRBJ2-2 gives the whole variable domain NAGVMQNPRHLVRRRGQEARLRCSPMKGHSHVYWYRQLPEEGLKFMVYLQKENIIDESGMPKERFSAEFPKEGPSILRIQQVVRGDSAAYFCASSPPSGGLNTGELFFGEGSRLTVL.

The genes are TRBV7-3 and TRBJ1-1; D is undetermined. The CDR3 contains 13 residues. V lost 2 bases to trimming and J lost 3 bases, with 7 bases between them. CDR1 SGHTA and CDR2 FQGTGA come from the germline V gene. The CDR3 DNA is TGTGCCAGCAGCTTATACGAGTACACTGAAGCTTTCTTT. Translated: CASSLYEYTEAFF.

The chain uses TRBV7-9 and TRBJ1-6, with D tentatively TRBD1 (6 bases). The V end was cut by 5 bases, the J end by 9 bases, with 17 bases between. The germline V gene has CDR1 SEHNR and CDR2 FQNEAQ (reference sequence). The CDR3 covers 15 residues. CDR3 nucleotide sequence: TGTGCCAGCAGCCGTAACCCCGAGGGGGTTTCACCCCTCCACTTT. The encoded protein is CASSRNPEGVSPLHF.

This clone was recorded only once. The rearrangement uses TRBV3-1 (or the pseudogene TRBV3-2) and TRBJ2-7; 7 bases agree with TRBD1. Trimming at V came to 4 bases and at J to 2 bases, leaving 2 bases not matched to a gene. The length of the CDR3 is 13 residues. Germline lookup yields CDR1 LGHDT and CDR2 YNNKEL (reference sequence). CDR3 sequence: CASSPQGAYEQYF. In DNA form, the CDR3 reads TGTGCCAGCAGCCCCCAGGGGGCCTACGAGCAGTACTTC.

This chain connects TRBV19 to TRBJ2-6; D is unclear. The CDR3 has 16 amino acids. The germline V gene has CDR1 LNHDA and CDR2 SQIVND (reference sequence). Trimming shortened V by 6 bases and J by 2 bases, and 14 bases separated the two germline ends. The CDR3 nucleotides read TGTGCCAGTAGCGGAAAAACCAGGCCTGGGGCCAACGTCCTGACTTTC. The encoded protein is CASSGKTRPGANVLTF.

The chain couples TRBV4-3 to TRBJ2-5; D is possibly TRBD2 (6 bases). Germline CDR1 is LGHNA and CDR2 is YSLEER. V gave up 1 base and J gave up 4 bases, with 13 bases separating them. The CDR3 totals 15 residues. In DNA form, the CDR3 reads TGCGCCAGCAGCCAAGGGGAGGAGGTGGGAGAGACCCAGTACTTC. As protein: CASSQGEEVGETQYF.

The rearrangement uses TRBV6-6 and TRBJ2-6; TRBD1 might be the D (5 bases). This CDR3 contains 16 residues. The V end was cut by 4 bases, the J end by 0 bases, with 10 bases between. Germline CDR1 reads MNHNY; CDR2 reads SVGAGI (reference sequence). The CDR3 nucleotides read TGTGCCAGCAGTTTTACAGGAGCCTCTGGGGCCAACGTCCTGACTTTC. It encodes CASSFTGASGANVLTF.

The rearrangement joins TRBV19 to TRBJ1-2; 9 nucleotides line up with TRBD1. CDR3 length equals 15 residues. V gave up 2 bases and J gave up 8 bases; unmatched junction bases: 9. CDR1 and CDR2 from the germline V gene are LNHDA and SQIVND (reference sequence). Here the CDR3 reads CASSIPGQGERGYTF. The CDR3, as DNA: TGTGCCAGTAGTATACCGGGACAGGGAGAGAGGGGCTACACCTTC.

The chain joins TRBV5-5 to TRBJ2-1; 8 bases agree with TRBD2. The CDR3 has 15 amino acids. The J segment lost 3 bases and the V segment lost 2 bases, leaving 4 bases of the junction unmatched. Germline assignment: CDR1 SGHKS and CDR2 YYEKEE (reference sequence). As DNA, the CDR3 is TGTGCCAGCAGCTTCGTGAGCGGGGGCTACAATGAGCAGTTCTTC. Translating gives CASSFVSGGYNEQFF.

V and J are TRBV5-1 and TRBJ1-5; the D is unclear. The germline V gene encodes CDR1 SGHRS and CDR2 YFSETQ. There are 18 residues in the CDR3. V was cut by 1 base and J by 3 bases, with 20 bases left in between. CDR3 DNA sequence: TGCGCCAGCAGCTTGACCAGACCCGCGGGTTTGAACAATCAGCCCCAGCATTTT. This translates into CASSLTRPAGLNNQPQHF.

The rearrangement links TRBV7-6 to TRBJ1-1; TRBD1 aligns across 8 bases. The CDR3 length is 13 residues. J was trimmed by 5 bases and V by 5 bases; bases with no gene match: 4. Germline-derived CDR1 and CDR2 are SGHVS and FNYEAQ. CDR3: CASSVRQGTEAFF. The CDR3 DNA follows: TGTGCCAGCAGCGTCAGACAGGGGACTGAAGCTTTCTTT.

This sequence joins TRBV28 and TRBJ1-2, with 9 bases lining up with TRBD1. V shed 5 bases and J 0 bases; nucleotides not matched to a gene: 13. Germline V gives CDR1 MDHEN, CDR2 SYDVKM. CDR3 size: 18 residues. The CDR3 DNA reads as TGTGCCAGCAGTCCAGGCGGACAGGGGACCCCTTCTAACTATGGCTACACCTTC. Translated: CASSPGGQGTPSNYGYTF.

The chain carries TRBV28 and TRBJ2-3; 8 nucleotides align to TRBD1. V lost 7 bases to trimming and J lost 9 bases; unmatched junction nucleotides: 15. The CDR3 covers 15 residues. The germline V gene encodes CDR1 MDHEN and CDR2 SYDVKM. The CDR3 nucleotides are TGTGCCAGCACCGGTGGGCAGGGGGCCCTGCGGACGCAGTATTTT. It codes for CASTGGQGALRTQYF.

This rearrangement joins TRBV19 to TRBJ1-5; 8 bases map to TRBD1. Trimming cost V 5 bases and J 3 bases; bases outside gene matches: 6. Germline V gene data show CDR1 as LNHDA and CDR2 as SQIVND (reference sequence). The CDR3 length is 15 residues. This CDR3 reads CASSARTGTNQPQHF. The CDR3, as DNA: TGTGCCAGTAGTGCAAGGACAGGGACCAATCAGCCCCAGCATTTT.

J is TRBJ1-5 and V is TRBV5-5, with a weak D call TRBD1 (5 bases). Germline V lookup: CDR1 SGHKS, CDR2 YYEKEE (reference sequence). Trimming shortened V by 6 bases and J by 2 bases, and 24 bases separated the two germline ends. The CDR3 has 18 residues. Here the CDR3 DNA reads TGTGCCAGCACCGTAGGAGGGTGGGGCTCGGATGGCAATCAGCCCCAGCATTTT. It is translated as CASTVGGWGSDGNQPQHF.

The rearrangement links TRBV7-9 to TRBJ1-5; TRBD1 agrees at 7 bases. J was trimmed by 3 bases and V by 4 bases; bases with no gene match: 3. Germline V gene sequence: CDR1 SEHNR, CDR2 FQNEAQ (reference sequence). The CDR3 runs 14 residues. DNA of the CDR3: TGTGCCAGCAGCTCGGGACAGCTCAATCAGCCCCAGCATTTT. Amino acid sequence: CASSSGQLNQPQHF.

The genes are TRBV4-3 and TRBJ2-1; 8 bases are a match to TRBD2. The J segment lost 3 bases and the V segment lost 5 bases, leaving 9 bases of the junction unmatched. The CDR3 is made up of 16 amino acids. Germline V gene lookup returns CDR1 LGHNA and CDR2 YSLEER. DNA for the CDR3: TGCGCCAGCAGCTCCCGGGGGACTAGTCTCTACAATGAGCAGTTCTTC. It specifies CASSSRGTSLYNEQFF.

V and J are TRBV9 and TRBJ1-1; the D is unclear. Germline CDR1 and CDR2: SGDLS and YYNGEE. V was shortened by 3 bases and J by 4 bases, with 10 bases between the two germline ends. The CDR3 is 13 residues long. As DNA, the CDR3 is TGTGCCAGCAGCGATGGAGTGGGCACTGAAGCTTTCTTT. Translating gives CASSDGVGTEAFF.

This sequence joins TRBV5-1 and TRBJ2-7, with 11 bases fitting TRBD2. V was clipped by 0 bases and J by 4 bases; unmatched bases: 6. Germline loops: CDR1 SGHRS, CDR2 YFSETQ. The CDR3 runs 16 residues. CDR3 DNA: TGCGCCAGCAGCTTGGCCTGGTCTAGCGGGGGGTACGAGCAGTACTTC. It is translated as CASSLAWSSGGYEQYF.

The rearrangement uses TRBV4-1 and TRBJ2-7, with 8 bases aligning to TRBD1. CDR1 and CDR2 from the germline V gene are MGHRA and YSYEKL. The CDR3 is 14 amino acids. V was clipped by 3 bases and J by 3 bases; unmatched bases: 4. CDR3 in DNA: TGCGCCAGCAGCCATCCCGGACAGGGCTACGAGCAGTACTTC. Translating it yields CASSHPGQGYEQYF.

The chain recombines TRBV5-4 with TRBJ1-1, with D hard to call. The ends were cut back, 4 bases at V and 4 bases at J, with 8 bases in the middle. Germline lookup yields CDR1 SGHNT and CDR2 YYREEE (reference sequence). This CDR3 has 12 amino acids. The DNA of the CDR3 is TGTGCCAGCAGCCGAGGAGGCACTGAAGCTTTCTTT. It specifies CASSRGGTEAFF. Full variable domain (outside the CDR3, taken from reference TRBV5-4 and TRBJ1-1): ETGVTQSPTHLIKTRGQQVTLRCSSQSGHNTVSWYQQALGQGPQFIFQYYREEENGRGNFPPRFSGLQFPNYSSELNVNALELDDSALYLCASSRGGTEAFFGQGTRLTVV.

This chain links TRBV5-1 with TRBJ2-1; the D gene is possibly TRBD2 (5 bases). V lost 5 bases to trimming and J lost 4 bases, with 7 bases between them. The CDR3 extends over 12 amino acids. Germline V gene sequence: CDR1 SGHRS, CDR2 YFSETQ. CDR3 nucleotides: TGCGCCAGCAGAGACTATTACAATGAGCAGTTCTTC. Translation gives CASRDYYNEQFF.

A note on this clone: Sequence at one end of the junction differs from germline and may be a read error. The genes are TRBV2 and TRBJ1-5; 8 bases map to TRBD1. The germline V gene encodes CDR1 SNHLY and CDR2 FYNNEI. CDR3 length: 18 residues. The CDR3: CASSEGGGTGGGRRPQHF. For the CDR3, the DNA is TGTGCCAGCAGCGAAGGGGGCGGGACAGGAGGGGGGCGGCGGCCCCAGCATTTT.